This T cell receptor (beta chain) was retrieved from a study of OX40 agonist ivuxolimab in advanced cancers. At the level of the study: The treatment was a fully human IgG2 OX40 agonist, ivuxolimab. Patients were approximately 80% male with ages roughly 20 to 90, mean approximately 62.

With respect to this clone: The target antigen is unknown.

Study outcomes and limitations: On average, a greater number of expanded clones characterised CD8+ T cells relative to CD4+. The authors did not determine the antigen specificity of the expanded peripheral T cells.

The CDR3 consists of 12 residues. With 7 bases clipped from V and 3 bases from J, the junction kept 4 bases outside the gene matches. Germline V CDR1 and CDR2: SGDLS, YYNGEE. Profiling relied on immunoSEQ multiplex PCR, and the TCRdb table lists in-frame clones only, not all of them. The data contain 75,000 to 80,000 clones, around 86% of them singletons. This receptor was identified in an adult with an advanced solid tumor such as melanoma, head and neck, liver or kidney cancer. The chain uses TRBV9 and TRBJ2-7, with 7 bases fitting TRBD2. The specimen comprised CD4+ or CD8+ T cells sorted from blood, sampled in a trial of the OX40 agonist ivuxolimab. This CDR3 is CASSGGSYEQYF. CDR3 nucleotide sequence: TGTGCCAGCTCCGGGGGGAGCTACGAGCAGTACTTC.